A single sample is the source of the 4 T cell receptor beta chains below, sequenced in a study of Ad26.COV2.S vaccination and SARS-CoV-2 variants. Profiled with immunoSEQ multiplex PCR; TCRdb holds only in-frame clones, not every one. Among roughly 320,000 clones, just over 85% were seen once, and the ten largest hold roughly 2.1%. The treatment: some 19 received Ad26.COV2.S at low or high dose, single or two shots; five or six received placebo; per-sample allocation not given. The samples date from day 63 after the first vaccine or placebo injection. Source: peripheral blood, taken in a trial of Ad26.COV2.S vaccine versus placebo. The receptor source for this set is a person between 18 and 60 years old who received the Ad26.COV2.S COVID-19 vaccine or a placebo.

This clone was seen just once. CDR3 bases: TGTGCCAGCAGTGATTCTACACTCTACGAGCAGTACTTC. As protein: CASSDSTLYEQYF. The chain links TRBV2 to TRBJ2-7; D gene unclear. CDR1 and CDR2 from the germline V gene are SNHLY and FYNNEI. V lost 3 bases and J lost 3, with 9 bases in between. This CDR3 is built from 13 residues. Based on the CDR3 plus reference TRBV2 and TRBJ2-7, the full variable domain is EPEVTQTPSHQVTQMGQEVILRCVPISNHLYFYWYRQILGQKVEFLVSFYNNEISEKSEIFDDQFSVERPDGSNFTLKIRSTKLEDSAMYFCASSDSTLYEQYFGPGTRLTVT.

The chain recombines TRBV7-3 with TRBJ1-6; TRBD1 is a possible D gene (5 bases). CDR1 is SGHTA, CDR2 FQGTGA, per germline. V was trimmed by 3 bases and J by 12 bases, leaving 12 bases between them. This CDR3 is built from 13 residues. Here the CDR3 DNA reads TGTGCCAGCAGCTTCGACAGAGAGGGACCCCTCCACTTT. The encoded protein is CASSFDREGPLHF.

This sequence joins TRBV6-5 and TRBJ1-4; no reliable D call. This CDR3 has 15 residues. Deletions cut 0 bases from V and 3 bases from J, with 8 bases between. Germline assignment: CDR1 MNHEY and CDR2 SVGAGI. CDR3 bases: TGTGCCAGCAGTTACTCCGCCTGGGCTAATGAAAAACTGTTTTTT. This codes for CASSYSAWANEKLFF.

The chain joins TRBV6-2 or TRBV6-3 to TRBJ2-2, with D maybe TRBD1 (6 bases). The CDR3 is made up of 16 amino acids. Germline V lookup: CDR1 MNHEY, CDR2 SVGEGT. Trimming pared 5 bases from V and 4 bases from J, leaving 17 bases between. CDR3 residues: CASSTPDRLLTGELFF. In DNA form, the CDR3 reads TGTGCCAGCAGTACCCCGGACAGACTACTCACCGGGGAGCTGTTTTTT.